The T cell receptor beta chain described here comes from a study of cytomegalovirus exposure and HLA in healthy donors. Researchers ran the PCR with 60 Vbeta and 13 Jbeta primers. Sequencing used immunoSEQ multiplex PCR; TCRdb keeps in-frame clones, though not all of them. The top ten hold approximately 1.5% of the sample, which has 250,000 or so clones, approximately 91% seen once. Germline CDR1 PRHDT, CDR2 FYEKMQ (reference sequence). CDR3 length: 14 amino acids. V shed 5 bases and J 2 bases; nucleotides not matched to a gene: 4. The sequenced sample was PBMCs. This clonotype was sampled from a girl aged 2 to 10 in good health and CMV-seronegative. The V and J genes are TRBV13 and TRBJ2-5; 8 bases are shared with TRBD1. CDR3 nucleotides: TGTGCCAGCAGCACTGGACAGGGACAAGAGACCCAGTACTTC. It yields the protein CASSTGQGQETQYF. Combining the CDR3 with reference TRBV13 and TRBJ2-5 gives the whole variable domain AAGVIQSPRHLIKEKRETATLKCYPIPRHDTVYWYQQGPGQDPQFLISFYEKMQSDKGSIPDRFSAQQFSDYHSELNMSSLELGDSALYFCASSTGQGQETQYFGPGTRLLVL.